The 2 T cell receptor beta chains in this list originate from one sample, sequenced in a study of cytomegalovirus exposure and HLA in healthy donors. The study ran its PCR with 60 Vbeta and 13 Jbeta primers. Data came from immunoSEQ multiplex PCR; TCRdb stores just in-frame clones and leaves some out. The table records approximately 75,000 clones, 84% of them present only once. Sequenced: PBMCs. The receptors derive from a man between 65 and 85 years old in good health and CMV-seropositive.

About this clone: This clone may be a read error of a much larger clone one base away. The rearrangement uses TRBV11-3 and TRBJ2-5; perhaps TRBD2 as D (6 bases). CDR1 and CDR2 (germline): SGHNT, YENEEA. Trimming pared 5 bases from V and 5 bases from J, leaving 6 bases between. The CDR3 is 11 residues long. The CDR3, as DNA: TGTGCCAGCAGCCGGGGGGAGACCCAGTACTTC. Protein: CASSRGETQYF.

The chain uses TRBV7-9 and TRBJ2-1, with 10 bases fitting TRBD2. Trimming removed 4 bases from V and 3 bases from J; junction bases left unmatched: 9. The CDR3 has 17 residues. Germline V gene data show CDR1 as SEHNR and CDR2 as FQNEAQ (reference sequence). This CDR3 is CASSSGSASGSYNEQFF. The DNA for the CDR3 is TGTGCCAGCAGCTCCGGGTCGGCTAGCGGGAGCTACAATGAGCAGTTCTTC.